Shown below are 14 T cell receptor beta chains from a single sample sequenced in a study of CD8+ T cells in alopecia areata. Treatment of the sample: oral pan-JAK inhibitor, 5-10 mg twice daily. Extracted RNA was reverse transcribed, and the resulting cDNA served as sequencing template. Generated by immunoSEQ multiplex PCR, the TCRdb table keeps only in-frame clones and is missing some. The sample has around 170,000 clones, 51% seen once; the top ten hold roughly 9.1%. The sequenced sample was CD8+ T cells sorted from blood, obtained at roughly week 53, from a patient treated with tofacitinib. These receptors all stem from a human donor with alopecia areata.

J is TRBJ1-5 and V is TRBV19; D is undetermined. Per germline, CDR1 LNHDA and CDR2 SQIVND (reference sequence). This CDR3 is 17 amino acids long. Trimming removed 5 bases from V and 0 bases from J, with 17 bases in between. The CDR3 nucleotides are TGTGCCAGTAGTCGCCGAATAGGGTCCCATAGCAATCAGCCCCAGCATTTT. Translated, it gives CASSRRIGSHSNQPQHF.

This clone was found once. The V and J genes are TRBV19 and TRBJ2-1, with D perhaps TRBD1 or TRBD2 (6 bases each). The CDR3 consists of 15 residues. The V gene lost 5 bases and the J gene lost 0 bases, with 11 bases spanning the gap. Germline V gene sequence: CDR1 LNHDA, CDR2 SQIVND (reference sequence). The CDR3 nucleotides read TGTGCCAGTAGTGTGGGGGGCAGCTCCTACAATGAGCAGTTCTTC. Residues: CASSVGGSSYNEQFF.

This clone was counted between two and nine times. CDR3 residues: CASSYISGAPTYEQYF. The CDR3 DNA is TGTGCCAGCAGCTATATTAGCGGGGCCCCGACCTACGAGCAGTACTTC. V gene TRBV7-9 combines with J gene TRBJ2-7, with 8 bases identical to TRBD2. The length of the CDR3 is 16 residues. The germline V gene encodes CDR1 SEHNR and CDR2 FQNEAQ (reference sequence). Trimming at V came to 4 bases and at J to 2 bases, leaving 10 bases not matched to a gene.

The rearrangement links TRBV5-1 to TRBJ2-3; maybe TRBD2 (5 bases). V was cut by 0 bases and J by 2 bases, with 7 bases left in between. The CDR3 sequence is 14 residues long. Germline V gene data show CDR1 as SGHRS and CDR2 as YFSETQ. CDR3 sequence: CASSLERVTDTQYF. In DNA, the CDR3 is TGCGCCAGCAGCTTGGAGAGGGTCACAGATACGCAGTATTTT.

Only a few counts were recorded for this clone. The CDR3 nucleotides read TGCGCCAGCAGCCAAGATGAGGGGAGACCGCACACAGATACGCAGTATTTT. Translation: CASSQDEGRPHTDTQYF. The gene calls are TRBV4-3 and TRBJ2-3; D is perhaps TRBD1 or TRBD2 (5 bases each). Looked up from germline, CDR1 is LGHNA and CDR2 is YSLEER. Trimming left V 0 bases short and J 2 bases short, with 15 bases between. This CDR3 contains 17 residues.

This clone was counted a few times. This chain joins TRBV4-3 and TRBJ2-1, with D perhaps given as TRBD1 or TRBD2 (5 bases each). The V end lost 0 bases, the J end lost 5 bases, and 17 bases lay between the germline ends. The CDR3 contains 17 residues. CDR1 LGHNA and CDR2 YSLEER come from the germline V gene. CDR3: CASSQEALGVTDNEQFF. The CDR3 DNA reads as TGCGCCAGCAGCCAAGAGGCACTGGGGGTAACCGACAATGAGCAGTTCTTC.

This chain joins TRBV5-6 and TRBJ2-7; D gene uncertain. CDR1 and CDR2 (germline): SGHDT, YYEEEE. This CDR3 is built from 14 residues. V gave up 1 base and J gave up 3 bases, with 11 bases separating them. CDR3 residues: CASSLYHQDYEQYF. CDR3 in DNA: TGTGCCAGCAGCTTGTACCACCAAGACTACGAGCAGTACTTC. The whole variable domain, remainder taken from reference TRBV5-6 and TRBJ2-7, is DAGVTQSPTHLIKTRGQQVTLRCSPKSGHDTVSWYQQALGQGPQFIFQYYEEEERQRGNFPDRFSGHQFPNYSSELNVNALLLGDSALYLCASSLYHQDYEQYFGPGTRLTVT.

The chain uses TRBV27 and TRBJ2-1, with 7 bases matching TRBD2. V lost 6 bases and J lost 6; bases outside the gene matches: 5. This CDR3 comprises 13 residues. CDR1 MNHEY and CDR2 SMNVEV come from the germline V gene (reference sequence). The CDR3 nucleotides are TGTGCCAGCAGCCTGGGGGGGTTCAATGAGCAGTTCTTC. Encoded protein: CASSLGGFNEQFF.

V is TRBV13 and J is TRBJ2-3; TRBD2 agrees at 8 bases. CDR3 length: 16 residues. Per germline, CDR1 PRHDT and CDR2 FYEKMQ (reference sequence). V gave up 5 bases and J gave up 0 bases; unmatched junction bases: 7. This CDR3 is CASSLERGKSTDTQYF. The CDR3 nucleotides read TGTGCCAGCAGCCTCGAGCGGGGGAAGAGCACAGATACGCAGTATTTT.

J is TRBJ1-3 and V is TRBV7-9; TRBD1 matches 8 bases. The trim removed 5 bases at V and 2 bases at J, leaving 11 bases unmatched. The germline CDR1 and CDR2 sequences are SEHNR and FQNEAQ (reference sequence). The CDR3 totals 17 residues. CDR3 coding DNA: TGTGCCAGCAGCCCAGCCGTACCGGACAGGGCTGGAAACACCATATATTTT. It encodes CASSPAVPDRAGNTIYF.

This clone has more than one count but fewer than ten. This chain links TRBV5-1 with TRBJ2-1, with 10 nucleotides matching TRBD1. Unmatched junction bases numbered 7, after V lost 6 bases and J lost 4 bases. Germline CDR1 reads SGHRS; CDR2 reads YFSETQ. The CDR3 spans 15 residues. As DNA, the CDR3 is TGCGCCAGCACCCCTCAGGGACAGGGGTACAATGAGCAGTTCTTC. Translating gives CASTPQGQGYNEQFF.

This clone turned up a few times. The chain carries TRBV27 and TRBJ2-3, with TRBD2 identical over 7 bases. The V gene end was trimmed by 2 bases and the J gene end by 4 bases; junction bases not matched to a gene: 12. There are 17 residues in the CDR3. The V gene's germline CDR1 is MNHEY and CDR2 SMNVEV (reference sequence). Written as DNA, the CDR3 is TGTGCCAGCAGTTTAACCATCCCGGGGGGTGGCGCAGATACGCAGTATTTT. It specifies CASSLTIPGGGADTQYF.

The CDR3 DNA sequence: TGTGCCAGCAGCTTAAGTCCAGGGGGCGAGGGCTACACCTTC. As protein: CASSLSPGGEGYTF. The genes are TRBV7-3 and TRBJ1-2; TRBD1 aligns across 8 bases. The CDR3 covers 14 residues. The V gene's germline CDR1 is SGHTA and CDR2 FQGTGA. J was trimmed by 8 bases and V by 1 base; bases with no gene match: 6.

This chain joins TRBV4-3 and TRBJ2-1; no clear D. The V and J ends lost 0 bases and 2 bases respectively, with 8 bases between them. CDR1 is LGHNA and CDR2 is YSLEER in the germline V gene. The CDR3 has 15 residues. The CDR3 here is CASSQEGSAYNEQFF. In DNA form, the CDR3 reads TGCGCCAGCAGCCAAGAGGGCTCTGCCTACAATGAGCAGTTCTTC.